One and the same sample provided the 6 T cell receptor beta chains below, sequenced in a study of blood T cell repertoires in COVID-19. Sequencing was performed with immunoSEQ multiplex PCR; in TCRdb, only in-frame clones are kept and a portion is missing. The sample has 20,000 to 25,000 clones, roughly nine tenths seen once; the top ten hold around 25%. Input material: peripheral blood. The receptors here all came from a human donor with active COVID-19. The donor label of this sample is uncertain.

The V call is TRBV20-1, the J call TRBJ2-1, with D possibly being TRBD1 (5 bases). The length of the CDR3 is 13 residues. Germline CDR1 is DFQATT and CDR2 is SNEGSKA (reference sequence). V was shortened by 3 bases and J by 3 bases, with 9 bases between the two germline ends. Here the CDR3 DNA reads TGCAGTGCTAGTGGGGCCAACTACAATGAGCAGTTCTTC. Protein product: CSASGANYNEQFF.

The chain combines TRBV28 with TRBJ1-3; D gene unclear. The V end was cut by 6 bases, the J end by 7 bases, with 13 bases between. The CDR3 length is 13 residues. Germline assignment: CDR1 MDHEN and CDR2 SYDVKM. The CDR3 here is CASSRPARNTIYF. The CDR3 DNA follows: TGTGCCAGCAGCCGACCGGCGCGGAACACCATATATTTT. The full variable domain, its missing parts supplied by reference TRBV28 and TRBJ1-3, is DVKVTQSSRYLVKRTGEKVFLECVQDMDHENMFWYRQDPGLGLRLIYFSYDVKMKEKGDIPEGYSVSREKKERFSLILESASTNQTSMYLCASSRPARNTIYFGEGSWLTVV.

The chain is built from TRBV18 and TRBJ2-7, with D perhaps TRBD2 (6 bases). This CDR3 is built from 15 residues. V lost 3 bases, J lost 4 bases, and 16 bases lay in between. Per the germline V gene, CDR1 is KGHSH and CDR2 is LQKENI. CDR3 DNA: TGTGCCAGCTCACCTTTAACGGGGGTTGAGTACGAGCAGTACTTC. Its protein product is CASSPLTGVEYEQYF. Looking up the rest from reference TRBV18 and TRBJ2-7 gives the full variable domain: NAGVMQNPRHLVRRRGQEARLRCSPMKGHSHVYWYRQLPEEGLKFMVYLQKENIIDESGMPKERFSAEFPKEGPSILRIQQVVRGDSAAYFCASSPLTGVEYEQYFGPGTRLTVT.

This chain joins TRBV6-5 and TRBJ2-7, with TRBD1 matching over 8 bases. The CDR3 consists of 14 residues. Germline loops: CDR1 MNHEY, CDR2 SVGAGI. J lost 2 bases, V lost 6 bases, and 6 bases had no gene match. CDR3 in DNA: TGTGCCAGCAGCAGGGGGCTGTGGGCCTACGAGCAGTACTTC. This encodes CASSRGLWAYEQYF.

The V call is TRBV5-1, the J call TRBJ2-3; 16 positions match TRBD2. Germline CDR1 reads SGHRS; CDR2 reads YFSETQ. V was pared by 7 bases and J by 6 bases, with 11 bases of the junction left unmatched. The CDR3 is made up of 17 amino acids. The CDR3 is CASQGLAGGRIVDTQYF. The CDR3, as DNA: TGCGCCAGCCAGGGACTAGCGGGGGGGCGAATCGTGGATACGCAGTATTTT.

The genes are TRBV7-8 and TRBJ2-7; the D is unclear. The length of the CDR3 is 17 residues. Trimming stripped 0 bases from V and 2 bases from J, with 17 bases between. Germline lookup yields CDR1 SGHVS and CDR2 FQNEAQ. CDR3 loop: CASSLAAQARMTYEQYF. CDR3 coding DNA: TGTGCCAGCAGCTTAGCGGCTCAGGCGCGAATGACCTACGAGCAGTACTTC.